A single T cell receptor beta chain is shown here with its context. This clone turned up a few times. Its antigen has not been determined. One end of the junction varies from germline; a read error may be responsible. Each donor gave one peripheral blood draw, roughly 120 mL on average, collected into heparinised tubes. A BD FACSAria II was used to sort naive, central memory, regulatory and stem cell-like memory CD4+ T cells with a panel that included CD45RO, CCR7, CD25, CD127, CD95 and CD27. Every sorted population had a purity above 95%. PBMCs were isolated immediately by Lymphoprep density gradient centrifugation and stained directly without culture. To minimize batch effects, samples were stained and sorted in pairs, one healthy donor with one patient per experiment. The entire amount of isolated RNA was reverse transcribed using the High Capacity cDNA Reverse Transcription Kit, so the sequenced TCRB transcripts were expressed ones. Naive, central memory and regulatory T cell samples underwent deep immunoSEQ sequencing, averaging around 3.7 million total reads per sample. After sorted cells were lysed in RLT buffer, RNA was extracted with DNase-treated RNeasy Micro or Mini kits, with the choice depending on cell number. Each cell subset was processed separately to prevent cross-contamination, with patient and healthy donor samples processed together. TCRB sequences were amplified from cDNA with the immunoSEQ multiplex PCR, producing 87-bp fragments spanning the CDR3 region. Sequencing of the amplicons was done on the Illumina HiSeq platform. On the study's bioinformatics: Synthetic template baselines were used to correct PCR bias computationally, reads within Hamming distance 2 were collapsed, and singletons that could not be merged were discarded. Reads were aligned to IMGT to assign V, D and J genes, CDR3 length, and insertions or deletions at six rearrangement sites. Within each subset, clonotype counts were normalized to sorted cell number, after which true diversity and Gini coefficients were computed with the tcR R package. Repertoire sharing was quantified using the overlap coefficient calculated on TCRB nucleotide sequences. The source is immuneACCESS, and TCRdb retained only in-frame sequences with V and J called. Part of the clones is not carried over; for the studies checked, unresolved V genes explain less than half of this, and the remainder is unexplained. The DNA gave D and trimming, while V, J and clone size come from that table. The sample records more than 150,000 clones, approximately 13% of which are singletons. Of the sample, less than 0.7% falls within the top ten clones.

From the germline V gene, CDR1 is KGHSY and CDR2 is FQNENV. Spanning cysteine to phenylalanine, the CDR3 consists of 15 amino acids. Only CDR3 DNA is held: 45 bases, read in frame from base 1. These data belong to a study of beta chain features in type 1 diabetes (dated by TCRdb to between 2017 and 2018). With regard to the full study: Mean age, gender distribution, total cell number and subset yield were not different between patients and healthy donors. A total of 85 million to 140 million sorted cells were examined across all samples, and a strong correlation was observed between cell number per subset and RNA yield. In the study, TCRB repertoires of sorted circulating CD4+ T cell subsets from recently diagnosed type 1 diabetes patients were compared with those of matched healthy donors. Whereas all 28 donors provided naive and central memory subsets, regulatory and stem cell-like memory subsets were isolated from just 8 patients and roughly eight healthy donors. The full study reports these points: Fewer insertions and more nucleotide deletions at VDJ recombination sites were observed in patients with type 1 diabetes, implying thymic rearrangement abnormalities. Shorter templates might be favored by PCR, yet because patient and control samples were amplified and corrected together, any such skew would affect both groups equally. Sequencing cDNA rather than genomic DNA could over-represent highly expressing activated cells, although activation and CD3 levels did not differ between groups. Naive, central memory and regulatory TCRB repertoires appeared to be more similar among patients than among healthy donors. A moderate but significant shortening of TCRB CDR3 length was observed in type 1 diabetes patients in all four CD4+ subsets. Because small numbers of individuals were included in the HLA sub-analyses, any influence of HLA type on TCRB rearrangement was left unresolved.

The sample was central memory CD4+ T cells from blood. The sequence is built from TRBV16 and TRBJ1-3; the D gene is possibly TRBD1, with 5 bases matching. This clonotype originated in a young woman in good health. The base sequence is TGTGCCAGCAGCGAATCGACAGTCTCTGGAAACACCATATATTTT. Its protein is CASSESTVSGNTIYF.